These 17 T cell receptor beta chains originate from one sample sequenced in a study of pediatric ulcerative colitis. Assay: immunoSEQ multiplex PCR; the TCRdb copy retains only in-frame clones and omits some. The sample comprises about 64,000 clones, 70% to 90% of which are singletons, and around 3.5% rests with the top ten. Material: blood. The receptors were gathered from a boy younger than 18 with severe ulcerative colitis.

The chain uses TRBV14 and TRBJ2-1; D perhaps matches TRBD2 (6 bases). The germline CDR1 and CDR2 sequences are SGHDN and FVKESK. Trimming stripped 4 bases from V and 10 bases from J, with 17 bases between. The CDR3 totals 14 residues. CDR3 nucleotides: TGTGCCAGCAGCCGGGCGGGACTTTTTAGAGAGCAGTTCTTC. The encoded protein is CASSRAGLFREQFF.

The chain is built from TRBV27 and TRBJ2-2; 10 positions agree with TRBD2. CDR1 MNHEY and CDR2 SMNVEV come from the germline V gene (reference sequence). Unmatched junction bases numbered 15, after V lost 1 base and J lost 4 bases. CDR3 length: 20 residues. The CDR3 spells CASSLYPPGTSAPRTGELFF. CDR3 bases: TGTGCCAGCAGTTTATATCCCCCCGGGACTAGCGCCCCGCGCACCGGGGAGCTGTTTTTT.

This clone appeared a single time. The V call is TRBV25-1, the J call TRBJ2-3; 7 bases line up with TRBD2. The ends lost 7 bases at V and 6 bases at J; junction bases unmatched: 22. This CDR3 is 18 amino acids long. Germline loops: CDR1 MGHDK, CDR2 SYGVNS. Here the CDR3 DNA reads TGTGCCAGCACGTCGTGGCGATCGTCGGGGCTAGCGGCTGATACGCAGTATTTT. Its translation is CASTSWRSSGLAADTQYF.

The J gene is TRBJ1-2, the V gene TRBV6-1; TRBD1 is a possible D gene (5 bases). This CDR3 has 16 residues. Trimming stripped 2 bases from V and 2 bases from J, with 15 bases between. CDR1 is MNHNS, CDR2 SASEGT, per germline. DNA of the CDR3: TGTGCCAGCAGTGAACCACGGGACGGTCAGAACTATGGCTACACCTTC. It is translated as CASSEPRDGQNYGYTF.

This chain links TRBV15 with TRBJ2-5; no reliable D call. Trimming stripped 1 base from V and 3 bases from J, with 9 bases between. Per germline, CDR1 LNHNV and CDR2 YYDKDF (reference sequence). This CDR3 is built from 14 residues. As DNA, the CDR3 is TGTGCCACCAGCAGAGTAACAGAGAAAGAGACCCAGTACTTC. This encodes CATSRVTEKETQYF.

The chain couples TRBV21-1 to TRBJ2-4. TRBV21-1 constitutes a pseudogene. The CDR3 loop spans 16 amino acids. For the CDR3, the DNA is TGTGCCAGCAGCAAAGTCCCCAAGGTGGCCAAAAACATTCAGTACTTC. It is translated as CASSKVPKVAKNIQYF.

This rearrangement joins TRBV11-2 to TRBJ1-3; TRBD1 might be the D (6 bases). The germline V and J ends were trimmed by 5 bases and 0 bases, with 8 bases remaining between them. This CDR3 contains 14 residues. Germline-derived CDR1 and CDR2 are SGHAT and FQNNGV. The CDR3 DNA reads as TGTGCCAGCAGCCGGACAGCCTCTGGAAACACCATATATTTT. Translating it yields CASSRTASGNTIYF.

The chain carries TRBV5-6 and TRBJ1-2, with D hard to call. V was trimmed by 0 bases and J by 2 bases, leaving 17 bases between them. This CDR3 has 17 amino acids. The germline gives CDR1 SGHDT, CDR2 YYEEEE. The CDR3 DNA reads as TGTGCCAGCAGCTTGGCCGCCGCCTCCCCGTGGAACTATGGCTACACCTTC. It specifies CASSLAAASPWNYGYTF.

The V and J genes are TRBV15 and TRBJ1-5; TRBD1 matches 10 bases. This CDR3 has 15 residues. Trimming cost V 5 bases and J 7 bases; bases outside gene matches: 8. Germline V gives CDR1 LNHNV, CDR2 YYDKDF (reference sequence). In DNA, the CDR3 is TGTGCCACCAGCCGACGGGACAGGGGTGAACAGCCCCAGCATTTT. Translating gives CATSRRDRGEQPQHF.

The chain links TRBV27 to TRBJ2-7; tentative D call: TRBD2 (6 bases). This CDR3 spans 15 amino acids. The V and J ends lost 4 bases and 5 bases respectively, with 18 bases between them. Looked up from germline, CDR1 is MNHEY and CDR2 is SMNVEV (reference sequence). CDR3 sequence (DNA): TGTGCCAGCAGTTCGCTGAGGGAGGTGATCGACGAGCAGTACTTC. Encoded protein: CASSSLREVIDEQYF.

This sequence joins TRBV6-5 and TRBJ2-3; the D gene is possibly TRBD1 (6 bases). The germline V gene has CDR1 MNHEY and CDR2 SVGAGI. CDR3 size: 14 residues. V was shortened by 6 bases and J by 1 base, with 11 bases between the two germline ends. Written as DNA, the CDR3 is TGTGCCAGCAGCAGGGGAAAGGGCACAGATACGCAGTATTTT. Translated, it gives CASSRGKGTDTQYF.

A few counts support this clone. The gene calls are TRBV7-3 and TRBJ2-5; 7 bases are a match to TRBD2. Germline CDR1 SGHTA, CDR2 FQGTGA. V trimming: 6 bases; J trimming: 1 base; junction bases outside the gene matches: 2. This CDR3 comprises 13 residues. The CDR3 is CASRASGQETQYF. The CDR3 DNA is TGTGCCAGCAGGGCTAGCGGCCAAGAGACCCAGTACTTC.

This clone appeared once. The chain employs TRBV13 and TRBJ2-5; D might be TRBD1 or TRBD2, each matching 6 bases. Germline CDR1 and CDR2: PRHDT and FYEKMQ (reference sequence). V gave up 6 bases and J gave up 3 bases, with 17 bases separating them. The CDR3 loop spans 15 amino acids. The CDR3 region is CASSVKGGGEETQYF. In DNA form, the CDR3 reads TGTGCCAGCAGTGTGAAAGGAGGGGGAGAAGAGACCCAGTACTTC.

This chain connects TRBV7-3 to TRBJ2-5, with 13 bases matching TRBD2. Unmatched junction bases numbered 2, after V lost 2 bases and J lost 5 bases. Germline V gene sequence: CDR1 SGHTA, CDR2 FQGTGA. CDR3 length equals 15 residues. The CDR3 DNA reads as TGTGCCAGCAGCTTAGGGACTAGCGGGACGGAGACCCAGTACTTC. This codes for CASSLGTSGTETQYF.

The V and J genes are TRBV6-1 and TRBJ2-7, with D possibly being TRBD1 (6 bases). Trimming removed 2 bases from V and 2 bases from J, with 16 bases in between. Germline V lookup: CDR1 MNHNS, CDR2 SASEGT. The CDR3 has 16 amino acids. This CDR3 is CASSELWTATTYEQYF. CDR3 DNA sequence: TGTGCCAGCAGTGAATTGTGGACAGCGACAACCTACGAGCAGTACTTC.

This clone was detected a few times. The rearrangement joins TRBV27 to TRBJ2-7; 7 nucleotides line up with TRBD1. Trimming took 4 bases from V and 5 from J; bases not matched to a gene: 8. The germline V gene encodes CDR1 MNHEY and CDR2 SMNVEV (reference sequence). The CDR3 is 14 residues long. The CDR3 DNA sequence: TGTGCCAGCAGTTCGACAGGGCTTGAGCACGAGCAGTACTTC. As protein: CASSSTGLEHEQYF.

The chain links TRBV6-5 to TRBJ1-1; perhaps TRBD1 as D (5 bases). The CDR3 has 12 amino acids. Trimming took 0 bases from V and 7 from J, leaving 6 bases between them. Germline CDR1 and CDR2: MNHEY and SVGAGI. This CDR3 reads CASSYSQGEAFF. CDR3 nucleotides: TGTGCCAGCAGTTACTCGCAGGGTGAAGCTTTCTTT.